This T cell receptor beta chain comes out of a study of shared T cell receptors in the human thymus. Germline CDR1 reads LNHNV; CDR2 reads YYDKDF (reference sequence). After removal of 4 bases from V and 2 bases from J, the junction contained 11 bases not matched to a gene. The CDR3 is 18 residues long. Repertoires were generated with immunoSEQ multiplex PCR, while TCRdb's copy carries only in-frame clones and drops some. The repertoire holds hundreds of thousands of clones, with more than 70% as singletons. Separately, the same data were catalogued under a study of human thymus T cells. Per that paper: Related research has reported that thymic repertoires overlap highly among unrelated individuals.

The chain has TRBV15 and TRBJ1-4, with TRBD1 matching 9 bases. The sample was thymocytes. The TCR sequence derives from a boy under two years old with a congenital heart defect. The CDR3 DNA reads TGTGCCACCAGCACCCGGGACAGGGCCCCCAGGACTAATGAAAAACTGTTTTTT. Encoded protein: CATSTRDRAPRTNEKLFF.